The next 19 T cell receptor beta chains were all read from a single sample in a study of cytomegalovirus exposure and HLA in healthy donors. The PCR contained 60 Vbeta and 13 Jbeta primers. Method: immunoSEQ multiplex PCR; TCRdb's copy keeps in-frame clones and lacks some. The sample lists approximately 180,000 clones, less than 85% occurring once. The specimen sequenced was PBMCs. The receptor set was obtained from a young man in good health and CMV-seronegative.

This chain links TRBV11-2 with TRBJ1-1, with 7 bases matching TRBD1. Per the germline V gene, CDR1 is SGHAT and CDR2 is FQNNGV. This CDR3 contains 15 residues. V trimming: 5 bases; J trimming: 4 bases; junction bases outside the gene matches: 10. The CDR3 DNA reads TGTGCCAGCAGCCCCCGACAGGGCGCGAGCACTGAAGCTTTCTTT. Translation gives CASSPRQGASTEAFF.

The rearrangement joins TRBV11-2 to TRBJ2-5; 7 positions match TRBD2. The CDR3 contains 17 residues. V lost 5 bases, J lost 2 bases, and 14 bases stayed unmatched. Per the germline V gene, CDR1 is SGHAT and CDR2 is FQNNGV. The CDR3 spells CASSPTREGATQETQYF. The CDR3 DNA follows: TGTGCCAGCAGCCCGACGAGGGAGGGAGCCACGCAAGAGACCCAGTACTTC.

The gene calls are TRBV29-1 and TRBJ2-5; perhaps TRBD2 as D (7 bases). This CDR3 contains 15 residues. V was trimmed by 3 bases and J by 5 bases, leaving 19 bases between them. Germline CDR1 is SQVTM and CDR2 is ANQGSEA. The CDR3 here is CSVDGGRGGGETQYF. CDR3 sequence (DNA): TGCAGCGTTGACGGGGGGCGGGGTGGAGGGGAGACCCAGTACTTC.

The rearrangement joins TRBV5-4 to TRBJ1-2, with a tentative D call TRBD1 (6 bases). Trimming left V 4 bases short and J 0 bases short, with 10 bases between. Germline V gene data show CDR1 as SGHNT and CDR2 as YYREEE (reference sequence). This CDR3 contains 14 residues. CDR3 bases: TGTGCCAGCAGCAGACAGGCCTCTAACTATGGCTACACCTTC. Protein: CASSRQASNYGYTF.

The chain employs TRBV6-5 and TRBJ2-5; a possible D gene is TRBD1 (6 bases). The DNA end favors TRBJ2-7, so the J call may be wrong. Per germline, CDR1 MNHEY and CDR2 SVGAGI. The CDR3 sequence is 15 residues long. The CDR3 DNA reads TGTGCCAGCAGAAAACTCCGGGACACAGCCTACGAGCAGTACTTC. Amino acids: CASRKLRDTAYEQYF.

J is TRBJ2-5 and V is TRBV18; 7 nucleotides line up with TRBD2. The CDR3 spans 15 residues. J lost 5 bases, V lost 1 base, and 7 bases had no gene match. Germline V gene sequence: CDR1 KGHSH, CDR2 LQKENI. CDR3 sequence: CASSPRDYLGETQYF. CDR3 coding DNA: TGTGCCAGCTCACCACGGGACTACCTAGGGGAGACCCAGTACTTC.

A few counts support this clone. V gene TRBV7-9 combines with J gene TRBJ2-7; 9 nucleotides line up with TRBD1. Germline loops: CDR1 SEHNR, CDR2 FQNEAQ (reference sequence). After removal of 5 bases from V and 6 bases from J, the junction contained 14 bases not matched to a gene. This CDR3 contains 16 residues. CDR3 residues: CASSGEGTGIYREQYF. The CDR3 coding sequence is TGTGCCAGCAGCGGGGAGGGGACAGGGATTTACCGCGAGCAGTACTTC.

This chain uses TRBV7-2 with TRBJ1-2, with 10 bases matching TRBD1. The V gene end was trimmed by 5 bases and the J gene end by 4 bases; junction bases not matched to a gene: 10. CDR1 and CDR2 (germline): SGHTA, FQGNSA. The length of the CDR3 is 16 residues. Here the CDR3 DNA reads TGTGCCAGCAGCGCGATCGACAGGGGGCGCGGCTATGGCTACACCTTC. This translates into CASSAIDRGRGYGYTF.

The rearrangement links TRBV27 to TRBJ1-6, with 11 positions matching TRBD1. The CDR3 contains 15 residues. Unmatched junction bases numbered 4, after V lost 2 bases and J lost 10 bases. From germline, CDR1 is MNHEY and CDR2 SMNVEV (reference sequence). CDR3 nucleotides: TGTGCCAGCAGTTTAACGGACAGGGGGCAATCACCCCTCCACTTT. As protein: CASSLTDRGQSPLHF.

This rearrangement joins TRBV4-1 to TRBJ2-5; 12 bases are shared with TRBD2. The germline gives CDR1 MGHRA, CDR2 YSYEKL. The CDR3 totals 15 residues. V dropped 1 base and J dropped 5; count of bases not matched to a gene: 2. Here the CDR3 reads CASSQVGTSGETQYF. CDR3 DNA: TGCGCCAGCAGCCAAGTGGGGACTAGCGGGGAGACCCAGTACTTC.

The CDR3 here is CASSPGTDKNIQYF. DNA for the CDR3: TGTGCCAGTTCCCCGGGAACGGACAAAAACATTCAGTACTTC. The rearrangement uses TRBV2 and TRBJ2-4; a possible D gene is TRBD2 (5 bases). V was pared by 9 bases and J by 3 bases, with 15 bases between. The CDR3 is 14 amino acids. Germline CDR1 SNHLY, CDR2 FYNNEI. Based on the CDR3 plus reference TRBV2 and TRBJ2-4, the full variable domain is EPEVTQTPSHQVTQMGQEVILRCVPISNHLYFYWYRQILGQKVEFLVSFYNNEISEKSEIFDDQFSVERPDGSNFTLKIRSTKLEDSAMYFCASSPGTDKNIQYFGAGTRLSVL.

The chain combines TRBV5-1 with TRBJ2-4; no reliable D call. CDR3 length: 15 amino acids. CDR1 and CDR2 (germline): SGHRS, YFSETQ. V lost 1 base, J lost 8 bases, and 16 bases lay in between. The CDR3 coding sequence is TGCGCCAGCAGCTTGAATGAGGTGATGGTAGACATTCAGTACTTC. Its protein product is CASSLNEVMVDIQYF.

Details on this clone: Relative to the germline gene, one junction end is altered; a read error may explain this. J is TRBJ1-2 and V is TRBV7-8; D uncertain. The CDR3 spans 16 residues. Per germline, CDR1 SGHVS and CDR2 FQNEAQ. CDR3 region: CASTLGAAKANYGYTF. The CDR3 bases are TGTGCCAGCACCTTAGGCGCGGCTAAAGCTAACTATGGCTACACCTTC.

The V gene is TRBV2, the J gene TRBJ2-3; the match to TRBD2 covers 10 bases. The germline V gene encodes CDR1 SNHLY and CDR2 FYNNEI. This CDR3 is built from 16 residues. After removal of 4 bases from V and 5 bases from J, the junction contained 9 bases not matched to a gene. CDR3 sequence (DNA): TGTGCCAGCAGTGTTGATAGCGGGAGGTTGGGAGATACGCAGTATTTT. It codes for CASSVDSGRLGDTQYF.

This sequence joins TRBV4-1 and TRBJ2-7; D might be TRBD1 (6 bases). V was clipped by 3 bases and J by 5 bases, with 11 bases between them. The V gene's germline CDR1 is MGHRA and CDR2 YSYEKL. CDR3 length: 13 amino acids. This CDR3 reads CASSHPGAHEQYF. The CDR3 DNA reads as TGCGCCAGCAGCCACCCAGGGGCCCACGAGCAGTACTTC.

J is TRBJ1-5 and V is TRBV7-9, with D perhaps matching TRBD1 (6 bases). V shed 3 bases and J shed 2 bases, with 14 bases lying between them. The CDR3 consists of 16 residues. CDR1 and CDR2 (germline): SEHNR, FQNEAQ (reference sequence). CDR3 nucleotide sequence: TGTGCCAGCAGCTTCTCCGGTCCAGGGGGCAATCAGCCCCAGCATTTT. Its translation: CASSFSGPGGNQPQHF.

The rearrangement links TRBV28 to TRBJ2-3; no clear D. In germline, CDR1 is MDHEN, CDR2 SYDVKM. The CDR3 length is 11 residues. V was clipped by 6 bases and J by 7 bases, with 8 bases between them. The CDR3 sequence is CASRSRYTQYF. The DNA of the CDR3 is TGTGCCAGCAGGTCGCGCTATACGCAGTATTTT.

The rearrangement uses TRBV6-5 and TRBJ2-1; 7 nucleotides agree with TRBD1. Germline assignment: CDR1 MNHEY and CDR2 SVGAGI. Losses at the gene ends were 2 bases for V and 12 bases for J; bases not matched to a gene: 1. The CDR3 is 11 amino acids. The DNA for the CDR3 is TGTGCCAGCAGTTACCGGGACAGGCAGTTCTTC. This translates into CASSYRDRQFF.

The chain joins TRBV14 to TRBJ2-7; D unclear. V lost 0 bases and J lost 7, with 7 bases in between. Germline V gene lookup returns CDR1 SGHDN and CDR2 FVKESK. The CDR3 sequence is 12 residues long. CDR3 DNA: TGTGCCAGCAGCCAAGACCCGGGTGAGCAGTACTTC. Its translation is CASSQDPGEQYF.